Sequencing of this T cell receptor beta chain was carried out in a study of T-cell reconstitution after alpha-beta-depleted transplantation in children. The germline V gene has CDR1 SGHDT and CDR2 YYEEEE. This CDR3 contains 13 residues. Trimming left V 2 bases short and J 1 base short, with 6 bases between. Study conclusions and caveats: Among T cells one year after transplant, newly produced cells accounted for most counts and diversity.

Remarks on this clonotype: Its antigen is unknown.

Unique molecular identifiers were incorporated during preparation of the TCRbeta library. MiXCR was run by TCRdb on the PCR reads, yielding one entry per CDR3 protein. The sample yields approximately 1,000,000 distinct CDR3 sequences, roughly 29% seen once. Sequencing was performed on PBMCs, mostly from graft donor cells, taken 360 days after TCRalphabeta/CD19-depleted stem cell transplant. This chain links TRBV5-6 with TRBJ1-1; D not certain. The receptor was derived from a boy less than two years old who had a stem cell transplant for SCID, so the T cells may come from the graft donor. The CDR3 region has the DNA TGTGCCAGCAGCTTATATTGGAACACTGAAGCTTTCTTT. Protein product: CASSLYWNTEAFF. Full variable domain (missing parts from reference TRBV5-6 and TRBJ1-1): DAGVTQSPTHLIKTRGQQVTLRCSPKSGHDTVSWYQQALGQGPQFIFQYYEEEERQRGNFPDRFSGHQFPNYSSELNVNALLLGDSALYLCASSLYWNTEAFFGQGTRLTVV.